This T cell receptor beta chain is from a study of blood T cell repertoires in COVID-19. As for the study in general: From the United States, Italy and Spain came samples of acute and convalescent COVID-19. From T cells, B-cell-depleted T cells, or PBMCs came the material, which was cDNA or gDNA.

CDR3 length equals 14 residues. V was shortened by 4 bases and J by 5 bases, with 14 bases between the two germline ends. CDR1 is MNHEY, CDR2 SVGAGI, per germline. The assay was immunoSEQ multiplex PCR, and TCRdb's table has in-frame clones only and misses some. The data contain about 340,000 clones, about 90% of them seen just once; the ten biggest clones take up more than 3%. The specimen sequenced was peripheral blood. The sequence was collected from a woman aged 18-35 years who had recovered from COVID-19. The rearrangement uses TRBV6-5 and TRBJ2-5; no reliable D call. CDR3 loop: CASSSAGVWETQYF. The CDR3 region has the DNA TGTGCCAGCAGTTCCGCCGGAGTGTGGGAGACCCAGTACTTC.